The 22 T cell receptor beta chains below come from one sample, sequenced in a study of OX40 agonist ivuxolimab in advanced cancers. Profiled with immunoSEQ multiplex PCR; TCRdb holds only in-frame clones, not every one. The sample lists tens of thousands of clones; about 87% were seen once. This sample comprised CD4+ or CD8+ T cells sorted from blood, obtained in a trial of the OX40 agonist ivuxolimab. The receptors were sampled from an adult with an advanced solid tumor such as melanoma, head and neck, liver or kidney cancer.

The chain has TRBV7-9 and TRBJ2-1, with 9 bases fitting TRBD2. This CDR3 contains 16 residues. J gave up 7 bases and V 4 bases, and 11 bases lay outside the gene matches. Germline CDR1 SEHNR, CDR2 FQNEAQ (reference sequence). The CDR3 spells CASSSGLARLTNEQFF. CDR3 DNA sequence: TGTGCCAGCAGCTCTGGACTAGCGCGCCTTACTAATGAGCAGTTCTTC.

The chain combines TRBV29-1 with TRBJ1-3; D unclear. This CDR3 has 14 residues. Trimming stripped 0 bases from V and 0 bases from J, with 6 bases between. Germline assignment: CDR1 SQVTM and CDR2 ANQGSEA. DNA of the CDR3: TGCAGCGTTGAAGACAGGTTCTCTGGAAACACCATATATTTT. It translates to CSVEDRFSGNTIYF. The full variable domain, rest sourced from reference TRBV29-1 and TRBJ1-3, is SAVISQKPSRDICQRGTSLTIQCQVDSQVTMMFWYRQQPGQSLTLIATANQGSEATYESGFVIDKFPISRPNLTFSTLTVSNMSPEDSSIYLCSVEDRFSGNTIYFGEGSWLTVV.

The chain has TRBV18 and TRBJ1-1; the D gene is possibly TRBD1 (5 bases). CDR1 and CDR2 (germline): KGHSH, LQKENI. The CDR3 loop spans 13 amino acids. The V gene lost 3 bases and the J gene lost 8 bases, with 13 bases spanning the gap. The CDR3 region is CASSPKDGGEAFF. The CDR3 bases are TGTGCCAGCTCACCGAAGGACGGGGGAGAAGCTTTCTTT.

This chain links TRBV27 with TRBJ2-2; no firm D call. Trimming stripped 6 bases from V and 8 bases from J, with 10 bases between. Germline V gene lookup returns CDR1 MNHEY and CDR2 SMNVEV (reference sequence). The CDR3 has 12 residues. CDR3 in amino acids: CASSRTWGELFF. The CDR3 nucleotides read TGTGCCAGCAGCCGAACTTGGGGGGAGCTGTTTTTT.

The gene calls are TRBV7-2 and TRBJ2-7, with 9 positions matching TRBD1. Germline V gene sequence: CDR1 SGHTA, CDR2 FQGNSA. The CDR3 extends over 16 amino acids. V was pared by 3 bases and J by 2 bases, with 8 bases of the junction left unmatched. In DNA, the CDR3 is TGTGCCAGCAGCTTCGCCGGACAGGGGAAGGCCTACGAGCAGTACTTC. Translating it yields CASSFAGQGKAYEQYF. Variable domain in full (rest from reference TRBV7-2 and TRBJ2-7): GAGVSQSPSNKVTEKGKDVELRCDPISGHTALYWYRQSLGQGLEFLIYFQGNSAPDKSGLPSDRFSAERTGGSVSTLTIQRTQQEDSAVYLCASSFAGQGKAYEQYFGPGTRLTVT.

This clone was seen just once. This chain connects TRBV30 to TRBJ1-1, with D perhaps matching TRBD1 (6 bases). Germline V gene lookup returns CDR1 GTSNPN and CDR2 SVGIG (reference sequence). This CDR3 region has 14 residues. V dropped 2 bases and J dropped 2 bases, with 12 bases sitting between them. CDR3 coding DNA: TGTGCCTGGAGTCCAGACAGGAGTAACACTGAAGCTTTCTTT. Its protein product is CAWSPDRSNTEAFF.

This chain joins TRBV19 and TRBJ1-5, with 10 positions matching TRBD1. Germline V gives CDR1 LNHDA, CDR2 SQIVND (reference sequence). The junction had 6 bases not matched to a gene; V was cut back by 7 bases and J by 6 bases. The CDR3 runs 14 residues. CDR3 DNA: TGTGCCAGTAACCAAGACAGGGGGCGTCAGCCCCAGCATTTT. Translated, it gives CASNQDRGRQPQHF.

This sequence joins TRBV28 and TRBJ1-3; possible D gene TRBD1, 5 bases. Germline V gene data show CDR1 as MDHEN and CDR2 as SYDVKM. Trimming took off 7 bases at V and 9 bases at J, with 13 bases between the two ends. The CDR3 is made up of 12 amino acids. The CDR3 bases are TGTGCCAGCATCTCGACAGCGAGCACCATATATTTT. Its protein product is CASISTASTIYF.

The chain's CDR3 is CASSLIGGTSGNTIYF. The DNA for the CDR3 is TGTGCCAGCAGCTTAATCGGTGGCACCTCTGGAAACACCATATATTTT. The J gene is TRBJ1-3, the V gene TRBV7-3, with D unresolved. CDR3 length equals 16 residues. Trimming took 1 base from V and 0 from J, leaving 10 bases between them. The germline gives CDR1 SGHTA, CDR2 FQGTGA.

A single count supports this clone. This chain connects TRBV7-2 to TRBJ2-1, with D perhaps TRBD2 (6 bases). Between the trimmed V and J ends, which lost 2 bases and 1 base, there was a span of 12 bases. Germline V gene data show CDR1 as SGHTA and CDR2 as FQGNSA. This CDR3 spans 16 amino acids. CDR3 amino acids: CASSLWLAVSYNEQFF. CDR3 DNA: TGTGCCAGCAGCTTATGGTTAGCGGTGTCCTACAATGAGCAGTTCTTC.

V and J are TRBV12-1 and TRBJ2-6; the D call of TRBD1 is as the table states it, not checked on the DNA. TRBV12-1 is listed as a pseudogene. The CDR3 is made up of 18 amino acids. CDR3 in DNA: TGTGCCAGCAGCGTCGGCGGTTATAGGACAAAGTCGGGCCAACGTCTGACTTTC. Its protein product is CASSVGGYRTKSGQRLTF.

The chain links TRBV30 to TRBJ2-7; tentative D call: TRBD1 (5 bases). The germline V gene has CDR1 GTSNPN and CDR2 SVGIG (reference sequence). Trimming removed 4 bases from V and 0 bases from J, with 7 bases in between. This CDR3 comprises 12 residues. CDR3 in DNA: TGTGCCTGGACGCAGGGCTCCTACGAGCAGTACTTC. Residues: CAWTQGSYEQYF.

The chain carries TRBV7-9 and TRBJ1-2; D unresolved. Germline V CDR1 and CDR2: SEHNR, FQNEAQ (reference sequence). Between the trimmed V and J ends, which lost 1 base and 3 bases, there was a span of 6 bases. This CDR3 is built from 13 residues. The CDR3 is CASSLDRYYGYTF. In nucleotides, the CDR3 is TGTGCCAGCAGCTTAGACCGCTACTATGGCTACACCTTC. Variable domain in full (rest from reference TRBV7-9 and TRBJ1-2): DTGVSQNPRHKITKRGQNVTFRCDPISEHNRLYWYRQTLGQGPEFLTYFQNEAQLEKSRLLSDRFSAERPKGSFSTLEIQRTEQGDSAMYLCASSLDRYYGYTFGSGTRLTVV.

The chain is built from TRBV7-8 and TRBJ2-7, with TRBD1 as a possible D gene (5 bases). The germline gives CDR1 SGHVS, CDR2 FQNEAQ. CDR3 length equals 13 residues. The ends were cut back, 1 base at V and 5 bases at J, with 9 bases in the middle. The CDR3 spells CASSLEGIHEQYF. For the CDR3, the DNA is TGTGCCAGCAGCTTAGAGGGGATCCACGAGCAGTACTTC.

This clone came up a few times. The J gene is TRBJ2-3, the V gene TRBV5-1, with D perhaps matching TRBD2 (6 bases). CDR1 and CDR2 (germline): SGHRS, YFSETQ. The V end was cut by 4 bases, the J end by 0 bases, with 15 bases between. The length of the CDR3 is 16 residues. The CDR3 region has the DNA TGCGCCAGCAGCCTGGGACTTCCCTTTAGCACAGATACGCAGTATTTT. As protein: CASSLGLPFSTDTQYF. The variable domain in full, completed from reference TRBV5-1 and TRBJ2-3, reads KAGVTQTPRYLIKTRGQQVTLSCSPISGHRSVSWYQQTPGQGLQFLFEYFSETQRNKGNFPGRFSGRQFSNSRSEMNVSTLELGDSALYLCASSLGLPFSTDTQYFGPGTRLTVL.

CDR3 amino acids: CASSILAGGPPGANVLTF. The CDR3 DNA is TGTGCCAGTAGTATTCTAGCGGGAGGACCTCCTGGGGCCAACGTCCTGACTTTC. The chain links TRBV19 to TRBJ2-6; TRBD2 agrees at 11 bases. V trimming: 3 bases; J trimming: 2 bases; junction bases outside the gene matches: 6. The CDR3 runs 18 residues. CDR1 LNHDA and CDR2 SQIVND come from the germline V gene (reference sequence).

Worth noting for this clone: Other DNA sequences within the sample encode an identical CDR3. The chain links TRBV18 to TRBJ2-7; D uncertain. This CDR3 comprises 13 residues. The germline V gene encodes CDR1 KGHSH and CDR2 LQKENI. Between the trimmed V and J ends, which lost 0 bases and 3 bases, there was a span of 6 bases. CDR3 loop: CASSPPGSYEQYF. CDR3 DNA sequence: TGTGCCAGCTCACCACCCGGCAGCTACGAGCAGTACTTC.

V usage is TRBV18 and J usage is TRBJ2-3; D unclear. V was trimmed by 2 bases and J by 2 bases, leaving 8 bases between them. CDR3 size: 14 residues. Germline CDR1 reads KGHSH; CDR2 reads LQKENI. CDR3 sequence reads: CASSPVPDTDTQYF. The CDR3 nucleotides read TGTGCCAGCTCACCAGTCCCAGACACAGATACGCAGTATTTT.

V and J are TRBV11-3 and TRBJ2-2; D remains unclear. Trimming cost V 4 bases and J 7 bases, with 7 bases left between them. Germline V gene sequence: CDR1 SGHNT, CDR2 YENEEA. The CDR3 is 12 residues long. CDR3 loop: CASSWTIGELFF. CDR3 coding DNA: TGTGCCAGCAGCTGGACCATCGGGGAGCTGTTTTTT. The entire variable domain, with the rest obtained from reference TRBV11-3 and TRBJ2-2, is as follows: EAGVVQSPRYKIIEKKQPVAFWCNPISGHNTLYWYLQNLGQGPELLIRYENEEAVDDSQLPKDRFSAERLKGVDSTLKIQPAELGDSAVYLCASSWTIGELFFGEGSRLTVL.

CDR3 DNA: TGTGCCACCAGCGGCACCTACGAGCAGTACTTC. This encodes CATSGTYEQYF. This chain uses TRBV15 with TRBJ2-7; D remains unclear. V was clipped by 5 bases and J by 2 bases, with 4 bases between them. This CDR3 region has 11 residues. Germline V lookup: CDR1 LNHNV, CDR2 YYDKDF (reference sequence).

CDR3 DNA: TGTGCCAGTAGTATTGGGGTCTCCGTCGAGCAGTACTTC. Translation: CASSIGVSVEQYF. The chain employs TRBV19 and TRBJ2-7; D remains ambiguous. V dropped 3 bases and J dropped 6 bases, with 12 bases sitting between them. Germline V gives CDR1 LNHDA, CDR2 SQIVND (reference sequence). This CDR3 contains 13 residues.

The chain joins TRBV9 to TRBJ2-3; 7 bases match TRBD2. The germline CDR1 and CDR2 sequences are SGDLS and YYNGEE. V gave up 0 bases and J gave up 0 bases; unmatched junction bases: 7. This CDR3 region has 17 residues. The CDR3 protein is CASSVVSSGRSTDTQYF. The DNA for the CDR3 is TGTGCCAGCAGCGTAGTGTCTAGCGGAAGAAGCACAGATACGCAGTATTTT.